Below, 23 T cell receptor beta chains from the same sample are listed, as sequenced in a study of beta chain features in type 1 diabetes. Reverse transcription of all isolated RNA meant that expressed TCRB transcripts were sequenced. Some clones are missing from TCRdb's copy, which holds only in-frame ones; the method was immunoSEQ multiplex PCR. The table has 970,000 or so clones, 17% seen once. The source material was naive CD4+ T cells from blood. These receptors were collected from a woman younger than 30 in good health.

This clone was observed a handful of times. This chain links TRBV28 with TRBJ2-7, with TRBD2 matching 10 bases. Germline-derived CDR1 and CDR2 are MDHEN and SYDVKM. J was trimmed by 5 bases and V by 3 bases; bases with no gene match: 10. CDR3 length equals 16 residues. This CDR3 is CASSFWASGSKNEQYF. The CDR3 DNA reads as TGTGCCAGCAGTTTTTGGGCTAGCGGGAGTAAGAACGAGCAGTACTTC.

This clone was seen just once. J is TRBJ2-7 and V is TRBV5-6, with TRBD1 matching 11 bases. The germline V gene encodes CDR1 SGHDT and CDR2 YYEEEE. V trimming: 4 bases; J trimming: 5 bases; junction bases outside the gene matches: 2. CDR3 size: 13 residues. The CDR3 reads CASSRGQGDEQYF. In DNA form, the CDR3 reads TGTGCCAGCAGCCGGGGACAGGGGGACGAGCAGTACTTC.

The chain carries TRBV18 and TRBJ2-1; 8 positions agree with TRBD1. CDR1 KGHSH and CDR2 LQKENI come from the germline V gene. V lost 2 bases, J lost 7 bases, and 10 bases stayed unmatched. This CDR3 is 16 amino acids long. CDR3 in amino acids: CASSPTGQGIVNEQFF. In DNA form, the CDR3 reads TGTGCCAGCTCACCAACTGGACAGGGTATTGTTAATGAGCAGTTCTTC. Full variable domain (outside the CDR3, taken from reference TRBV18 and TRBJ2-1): NAGVMQNPRHLVRRRGQEARLRCSPMKGHSHVYWYRQLPEEGLKFMVYLQKENIIDESGMPKERFSAEFPKEGPSILRIQQVVRGDSAAYFCASSPTGQGIVNEQFFGPGTRLTVL.

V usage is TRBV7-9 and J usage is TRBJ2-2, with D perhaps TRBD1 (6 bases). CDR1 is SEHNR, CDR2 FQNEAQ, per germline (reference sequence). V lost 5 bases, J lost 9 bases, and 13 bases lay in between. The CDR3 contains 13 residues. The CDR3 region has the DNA TGTGCCAGCAGCACAACAGGGTTTCGGGAGCTGTTTTTT. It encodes CASSTTGFRELFF.

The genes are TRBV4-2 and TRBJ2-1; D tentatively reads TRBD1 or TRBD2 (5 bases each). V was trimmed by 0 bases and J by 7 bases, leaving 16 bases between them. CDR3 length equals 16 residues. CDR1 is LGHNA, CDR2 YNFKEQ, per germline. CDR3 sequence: CASSQDSWGRGNEQFF. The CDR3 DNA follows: TGTGCCAGCAGCCAAGATTCATGGGGGAGAGGGAATGAGCAGTTCTTC.

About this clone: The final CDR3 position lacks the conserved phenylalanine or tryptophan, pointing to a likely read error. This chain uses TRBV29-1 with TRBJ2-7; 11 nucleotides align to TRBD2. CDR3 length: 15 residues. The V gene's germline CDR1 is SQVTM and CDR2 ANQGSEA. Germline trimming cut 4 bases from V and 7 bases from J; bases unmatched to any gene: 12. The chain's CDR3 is CSVVLWFSGRVEQYS. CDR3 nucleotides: TGCAGCGTTGTATTGTGGTTTAGCGGGAGGGTGGAGCAGTACTCC.

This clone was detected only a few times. Written as DNA, the CDR3 is TGTGCCAGCAGCCTAGGACTAGGCATCAATGAGCAGTTCTTC. This sequence encodes CASSLGLGINEQFF. The chain employs TRBV7-3 and TRBJ2-1; 7 nucleotides agree with TRBD2. From germline, CDR1 is SGHTA and CDR2 FQGTGA. This CDR3 has 14 amino acids. The V gene end was trimmed by 5 bases and the J gene end by 6 bases; junction bases not matched to a gene: 7. The full variable domain, completed using reference TRBV7-3 and TRBJ2-1, is GAGVSQTPSNKVTEKGKYVELRCDPISGHTALYWYRQSLGQGPEFLIYFQGTGAADDSGLPNDRFFAVRPEGSVSTLKIQRTERGDSAVYLCASSLGLGINEQFFGPGTRLTVL.

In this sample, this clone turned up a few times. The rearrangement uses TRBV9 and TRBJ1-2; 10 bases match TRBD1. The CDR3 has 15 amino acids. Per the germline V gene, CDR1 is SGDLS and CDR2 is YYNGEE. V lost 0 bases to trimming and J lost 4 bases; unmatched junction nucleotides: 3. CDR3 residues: CASSVVTGGVYGYTF. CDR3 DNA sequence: TGTGCCAGCAGCGTAGTGACAGGGGGCGTCTATGGCTACACCTTC.

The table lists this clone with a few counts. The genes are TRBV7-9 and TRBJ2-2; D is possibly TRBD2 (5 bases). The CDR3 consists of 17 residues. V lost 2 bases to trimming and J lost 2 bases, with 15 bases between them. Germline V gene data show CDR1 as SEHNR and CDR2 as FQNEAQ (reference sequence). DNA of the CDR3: TGTGCCAGCAGCTTAAGGGCACTAGTAGGCAACACCGGGGAGCTGTTTTTT. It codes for CASSLRALVGNTGELFF.

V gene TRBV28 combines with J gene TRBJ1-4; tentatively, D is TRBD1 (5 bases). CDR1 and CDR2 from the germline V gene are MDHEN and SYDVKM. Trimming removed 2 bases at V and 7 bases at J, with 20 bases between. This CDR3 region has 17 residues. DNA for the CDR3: TGTGCCAGCAGTTTAGGGGGAACCGGATTTTTCGGTGAAAAACTGTTTTTT. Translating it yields CASSLGGTGFFGEKLFF.

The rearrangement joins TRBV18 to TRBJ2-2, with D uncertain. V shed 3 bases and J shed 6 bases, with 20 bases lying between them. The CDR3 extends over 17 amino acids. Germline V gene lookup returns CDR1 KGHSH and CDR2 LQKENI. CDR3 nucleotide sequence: TGTGCCAGCTCACCGGTAGAGGCCCATCTAAATTCCGGGGAGCTGTTTTTT. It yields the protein CASSPVEAHLNSGELFF.

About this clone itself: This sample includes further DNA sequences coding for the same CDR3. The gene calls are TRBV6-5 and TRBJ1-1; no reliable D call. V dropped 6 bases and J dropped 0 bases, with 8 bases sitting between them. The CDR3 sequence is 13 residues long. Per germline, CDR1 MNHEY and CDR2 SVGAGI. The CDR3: CASRRGLNTEAFF. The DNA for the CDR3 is TGTGCCAGCAGGCGAGGACTGAACACTGAAGCTTTCTTT.

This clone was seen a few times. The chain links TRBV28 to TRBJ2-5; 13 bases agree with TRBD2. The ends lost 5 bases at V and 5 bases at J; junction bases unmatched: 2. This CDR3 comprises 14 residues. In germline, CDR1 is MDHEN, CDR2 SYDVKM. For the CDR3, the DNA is TGTGCCAGCAGTCAGACTAGCGGGAGGGAGACCCAGTACTTC. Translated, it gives CASSQTSGRETQYF.

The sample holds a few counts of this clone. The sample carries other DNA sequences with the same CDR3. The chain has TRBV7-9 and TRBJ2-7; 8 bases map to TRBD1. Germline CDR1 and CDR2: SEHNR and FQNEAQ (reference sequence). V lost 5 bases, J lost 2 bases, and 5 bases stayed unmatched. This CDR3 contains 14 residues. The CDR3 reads CASSPGQGTYEQYF. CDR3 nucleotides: TGTGCCAGCAGCCCAGGACAGGGCACCTACGAGCAGTACTTC. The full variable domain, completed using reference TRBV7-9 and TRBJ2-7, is DTGVSQNPRHKITKRGQNVTFRCDPISEHNRLYWYRQTLGQGPEFLTYFQNEAQLEKSRLLSDRFSAERPKGSFSTLEIQRTEQGDSAMYLCASSPGQGTYEQYFGPGTRLTVT.

For the CDR3, the DNA is TGTGCCAGCAGTCGGACAGGGATAGGAGAAAAACTGTTTTTT. It codes for CASSRTGIGEKLFF. The V and J genes are TRBV6-5 and TRBJ1-4, with 8 bases fitting TRBD1. The trim removed 5 bases at V and 8 bases at J, leaving 7 bases unmatched. Germline CDR1 is MNHEY and CDR2 is SVGAGI. The CDR3 is 14 residues long.

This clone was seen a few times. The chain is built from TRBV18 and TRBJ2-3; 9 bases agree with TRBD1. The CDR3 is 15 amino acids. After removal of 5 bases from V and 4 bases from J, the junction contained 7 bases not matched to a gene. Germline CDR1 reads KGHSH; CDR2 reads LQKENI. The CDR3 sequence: CASSIGTGRADTQYF. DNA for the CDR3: TGTGCCAGCTCAATTGGGACAGGGAGAGCAGATACGCAGTATTTT. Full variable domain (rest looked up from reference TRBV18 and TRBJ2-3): NAGVMQNPRHLVRRRGQEARLRCSPMKGHSHVYWYRQLPEEGLKFMVYLQKENIIDESGMPKERFSAEFPKEGPSILRIQQVVRGDSAAYFCASSIGTGRADTQYFGPGTRLTVL.

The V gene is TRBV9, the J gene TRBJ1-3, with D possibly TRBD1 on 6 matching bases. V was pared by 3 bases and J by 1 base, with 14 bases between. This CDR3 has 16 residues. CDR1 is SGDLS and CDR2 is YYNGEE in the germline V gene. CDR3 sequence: CASSATATGSGNTIYF. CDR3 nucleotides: TGTGCCAGCAGCGCAACTGCGACAGGTTCTGGAAACACCATATATTTT.

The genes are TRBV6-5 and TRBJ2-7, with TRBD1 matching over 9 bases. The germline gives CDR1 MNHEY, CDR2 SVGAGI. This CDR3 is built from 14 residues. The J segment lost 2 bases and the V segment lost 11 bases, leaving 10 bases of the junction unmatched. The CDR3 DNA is TGTGCCTCAAGCCGGGACAGGGCTACCTACGAGCAGTACTTC. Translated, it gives CASSRDRATYEQYF.

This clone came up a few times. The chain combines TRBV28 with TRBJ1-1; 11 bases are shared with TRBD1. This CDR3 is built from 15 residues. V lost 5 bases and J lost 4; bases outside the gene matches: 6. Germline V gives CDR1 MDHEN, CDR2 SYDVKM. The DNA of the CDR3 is TGTGCCAGCAGTAGGACAGGGGGCAGCGGCACTGAAGCTTTCTTT. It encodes CASSRTGGSGTEAFF.

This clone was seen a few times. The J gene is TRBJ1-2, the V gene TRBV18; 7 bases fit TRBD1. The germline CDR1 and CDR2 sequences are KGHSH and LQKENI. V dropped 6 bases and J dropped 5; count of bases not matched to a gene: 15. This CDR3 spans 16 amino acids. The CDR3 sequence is CASSSRGSFQTYGYTF. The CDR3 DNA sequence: TGTGCCAGCTCGTCCAGGGGGTCTTTTCAGACTTATGGCTACACCTTC.

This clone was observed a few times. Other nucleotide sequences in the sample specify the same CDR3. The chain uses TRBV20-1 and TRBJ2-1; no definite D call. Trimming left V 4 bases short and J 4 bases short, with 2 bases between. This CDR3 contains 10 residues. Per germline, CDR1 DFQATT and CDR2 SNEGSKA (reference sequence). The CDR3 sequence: CSATYNEQFF. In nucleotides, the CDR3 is TGCAGTGCTACATACAATGAGCAGTTCTTC.

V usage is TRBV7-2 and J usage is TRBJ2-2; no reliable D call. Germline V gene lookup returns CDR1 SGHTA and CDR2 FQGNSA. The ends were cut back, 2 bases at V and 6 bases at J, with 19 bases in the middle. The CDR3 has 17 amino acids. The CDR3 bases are TGTGCCAGCAGCTTATCATTCGTTGGCGGCTCAGCCGGGGAGCTGTTTTTT. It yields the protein CASSLSFVGGSAGELFF. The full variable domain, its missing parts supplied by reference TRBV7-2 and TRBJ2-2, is GAGVSQSPSNKVTEKGKDVELRCDPISGHTALYWYRQSLGQGLEFLIYFQGNSAPDKSGLPSDRFSAERTGGSVSTLTIQRTQQEDSAVYLCASSLSFVGGSAGELFFGEGSRLTVL.

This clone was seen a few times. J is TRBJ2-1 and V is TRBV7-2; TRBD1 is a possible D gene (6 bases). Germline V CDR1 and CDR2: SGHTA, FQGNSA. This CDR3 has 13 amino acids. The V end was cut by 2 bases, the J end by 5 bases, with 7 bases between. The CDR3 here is CASSLSGDNEQFF. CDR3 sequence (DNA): TGTGCCAGCAGCTTATCAGGGGACAATGAGCAGTTCTTC. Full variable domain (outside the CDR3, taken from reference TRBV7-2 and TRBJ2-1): GAGVSQSPSNKVTEKGKDVELRCDPISGHTALYWYRQSLGQGLEFLIYFQGNSAPDKSGLPSDRFSAERTGGSVSTLTIQRTQQEDSAVYLCASSLSGDNEQFFGPGTRLTVL.